This T cell receptor beta chain was retrieved from a study of regulatory T cells in long-lasting Graves disease. Study-level points and caveats: The number of shared public clonotypes was higher in persistent patients (more than 2,500) than new patients (966). Accuracy might have suffered from few samples.

This clonotype appeared many times. Its specificity is unknown. CDR3 regions were amplified by Arm-PCR using iRepertoire HTBI primers to build TCR beta libraries. TCRdb reprocessed the multiplex PCR reads via MiXCR and lists one record per CDR3 protein. The repertoire includes about 240,000 distinct CDR3 sequences, around 21% of them detected once, and approximately 15% sits in the top ten. The time point denotes: newly diagnosed GD, antithyroid drugs for less than 3 months. TCR sequences were obtained from RNA taken from PBMCs. EDTA tubes collected roughly 9 milliliters of peripheral blood. The ends were cut back, 3 bases at V and 3 bases at J, with 16 bases in the middle. In germline, CDR1 is SGHDT, CDR2 YYEEEE. This CDR3 spans 16 amino acids.

The gene calls are TRBV5-6 and TRBJ1-5; TRBD1 is a possible D gene (5 bases). The sequence was obtained from a female donor with Graves disease. The starting material was peripheral blood mononuclear cells (PBMCs), obtained at new diagnosis, from a patient treated with antithyroid drugs. The CDR3 region has the DNA TGTGCCAGCAGCTCAGGGAGTGGAAGAATCAATCAGCCCCAGCATTTT. It codes for CASSSGSGRINQPQHF.